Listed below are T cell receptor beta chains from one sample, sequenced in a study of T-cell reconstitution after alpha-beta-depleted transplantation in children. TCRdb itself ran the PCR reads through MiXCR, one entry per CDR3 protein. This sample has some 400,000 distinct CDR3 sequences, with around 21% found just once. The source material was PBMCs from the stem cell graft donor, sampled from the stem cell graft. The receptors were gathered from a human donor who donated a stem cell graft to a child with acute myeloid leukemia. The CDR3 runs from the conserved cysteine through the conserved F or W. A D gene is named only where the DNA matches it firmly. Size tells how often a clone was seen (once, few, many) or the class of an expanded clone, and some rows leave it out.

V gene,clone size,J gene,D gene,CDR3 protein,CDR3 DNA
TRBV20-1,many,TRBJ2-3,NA,CSARGWNTDTQYF,TGCAGTGCTAGGGGGTGGAACACAGATACGCAGTATTTT
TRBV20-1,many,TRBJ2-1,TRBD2,CSVQGLAGEGTYNEQFF,TGCAGTGTTCAGGGATTAGCGGGAGAGGGGACCTACAATGAGCAGTTCTTC
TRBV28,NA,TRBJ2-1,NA,CASSLTLAGSSYNEQFF,TGTGCCAGCAGTCTAACCTTGGCGGGAAGCTCCTACAATGAGCAGTTCTTC
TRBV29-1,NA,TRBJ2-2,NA,CSVGGSMTGELFF,TGCAGCGTTGGAGGGTCGATGACCGGGGAGCTGTTTTTT
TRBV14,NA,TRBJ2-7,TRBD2,CASSRRLAGVGEQYF,TGTGCCAGCAGCCGCCGACTAGCGGGAGTTGGCGAGCAGTACTTC
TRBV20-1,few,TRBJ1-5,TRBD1,CSARGTGVQPQHF,TGCAGTGCTAGAGGGACAGGGGTCCAGCCCCAGCATTTT
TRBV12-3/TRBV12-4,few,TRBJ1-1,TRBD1,CASSLQGENTEAFF,TGTGCCAGCAGTTTACAGGGGGAGAACACTGAAGCTTTCTTT
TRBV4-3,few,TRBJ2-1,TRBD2,CASSHITSGREYEQFF,TGCGCCAGCAGCCATATAACTAGCGGGAGAGAGTATGAGCAGTTCTTC
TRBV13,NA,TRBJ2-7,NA,CASSLGTGNDEQYF,TGTGCCAGCAGCTTAGGCACCGGGAACGACGAGCAGTACTTC
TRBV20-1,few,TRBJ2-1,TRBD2,CSVRGGLKEEFF,TGCAGTGTGCGGGGAGGGCTCAAGGAGGAGTTCTTC
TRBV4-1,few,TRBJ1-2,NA,CASSPAGTYGYTF,TGCGCCAGCAGCCCAGCCGGGACCTATGGCTACACCTTC
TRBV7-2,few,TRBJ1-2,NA,CASSLARTTNYGYTF,TGTGCCAGCAGCTTAGCCAGGACGACTAACTATGGCTACACCTTC
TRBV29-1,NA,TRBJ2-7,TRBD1,CSVLGTGSLEQYF,TGCAGCGTTCTTGGGACAGGGTCCCTCGAGCAGTACTTC
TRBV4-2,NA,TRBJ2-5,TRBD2,CASSHTSGRGETQYF,TGTGCCAGCAGCCATACCTCAGGGCGGGGGGAGACCCAGTACTTC
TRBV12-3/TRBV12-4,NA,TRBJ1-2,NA,CASSNRVGYTF,TGTGCCAGCAGTAACAGGGTCGGCTACACCTTC
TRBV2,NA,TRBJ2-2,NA,CASSEDRVGGGELFF,TGTGCCAGCAGTGAAGACAGGGTCGGCGGCGGGGAGCTGTTTTTT
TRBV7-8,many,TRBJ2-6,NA,CASSLGIGGAAGANVLTF,TGTGCCAGCAGCTTAGGTATAGGGGGAGCGGCTGGGGCCAACGTCCTGACTTTC
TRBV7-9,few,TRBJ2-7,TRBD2,CASSTGTSATYEQYF,TGTGCCAGCAGCACCGGGACTAGCGCCACCTACGAGCAGTACTTC
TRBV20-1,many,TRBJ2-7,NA,CSGEGTYEQYF,TGCAGTGGTGAGGGAACCTACGAGCAGTACTTC
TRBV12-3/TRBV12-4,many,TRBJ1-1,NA,CASSLWENTEAFF,TGTGCCAGCAGTTTATGGGAGAACACTGAAGCTTTCTTT
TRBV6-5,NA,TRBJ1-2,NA,CASSYDGNYGYTF,TGTGCCAGCAGTTACGACGGTAACTATGGCTACACCTTC
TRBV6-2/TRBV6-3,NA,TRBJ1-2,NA,CASSYSTTAYGYTF,TGTGCCAGCAGTTACTCGACGACAGCCTATGGCTACACCTTC
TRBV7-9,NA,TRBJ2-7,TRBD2,CASSLRERRHYEQYF,TGTGCCAGCAGCCTGCGGGAGCGACGCCACTACGAGCAGTACTTC
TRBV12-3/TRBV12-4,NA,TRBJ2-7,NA,CASIPTGSSEQYF,TGTGCCAGCATCCCTACAGGGTCCTCCGAGCAGTACTTC
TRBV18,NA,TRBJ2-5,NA,CASSLRGPLQETQYF,TGTGCCAGCTCACTAAGGGGACCCCTTCAAGAGACCCAGTACTTC
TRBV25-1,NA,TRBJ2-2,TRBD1,CASSDPDRAAGELFF,TGTGCCAGCAGTGACCCGGACAGGGCGGCCGGGGAGCTGTTTTTT
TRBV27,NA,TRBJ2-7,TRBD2,CASRPGLAGVEQYF,TGTGCCAGTCGCCCGGGACTAGCGGGAGTCGAGCAGTACTTC
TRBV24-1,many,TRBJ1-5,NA,CATRQGIADQPQHF,TGTGCCACCAGGCAGGGAATTGCCGATCAGCCCCAGCATTTT
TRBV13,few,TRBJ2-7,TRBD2,CASTNRGLAASYEQYF,TGTGCCAGCACCAATAGGGGACTAGCCGCATCCTACGAGCAGTACTTC
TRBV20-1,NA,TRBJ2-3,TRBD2,CSATRLAGVADTQYF,TGCAGTGCAACCCGACTAGCGGGAGTGGCAGATACGCAGTATTTT
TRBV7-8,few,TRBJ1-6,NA,CASSLYVRWIENSPLHF,TGTGCCAGCAGCTTATACGTCAGATGGATTGAGAATTCACCCCTCCACTTT
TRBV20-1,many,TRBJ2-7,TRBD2,CSAPVAGGSYEQYF,TGCAGTGCACCTGTAGCGGGAGGCTCCTACGAGCAGTACTTC
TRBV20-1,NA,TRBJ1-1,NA,CSARMGRTMNTEAFF,TGCAGTGCTAGAATGGGCAGAACAATGAACACTGAAGCTTTCTTT
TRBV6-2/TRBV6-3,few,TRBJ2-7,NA,CASSRRLEGYEQYF,TGTGCCAGCAGCCGCCGGCTCGAGGGCTACGAGCAGTACTTC
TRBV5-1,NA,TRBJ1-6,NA,CASSLGDTASPLHF,TGCGCCAGCAGCTTGGGGGACACGGCTTCACCCCTCCACTTT
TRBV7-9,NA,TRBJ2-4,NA,CASSPPRGSGKNIQYF,TGTGCCAGCAGCCCTCCCAGGGGAAGTGGCAAAAACATTCAGTACTTC
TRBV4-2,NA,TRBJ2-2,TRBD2,CASSQAFGRANTGELFF,TGTGCCAGCAGCCAAGCATTCGGGAGGGCGAACACCGGGGAGCTGTTTTTT
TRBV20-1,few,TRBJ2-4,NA,CSASEGFADIQYF,TGCAGTGCTAGTGAGGGCTTTGCGGACATTCAGTACTTC
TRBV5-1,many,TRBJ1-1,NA,CASSRTMNTEAFF,TGCGCCAGCAGCCGGACGATGAACACTGAAGCTTTCTTT
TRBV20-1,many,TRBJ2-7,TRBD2,CSARDSGSSYEQYF,TGCAGTGCTAGAGACAGCGGGAGCTCCTACGAGCAGTACTTC
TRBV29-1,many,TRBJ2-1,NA,CSVEDARSDEQFF,TGCAGCGTTGAAGATGCAAGGTCTGATGAGCAGTTCTTC
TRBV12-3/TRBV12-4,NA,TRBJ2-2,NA,CASKGDSNTGELFF,TGTGCCAGCAAAGGAGATTCGAACACCGGGGAGCTGTTTTTT
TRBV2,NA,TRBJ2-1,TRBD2,CASTGTSGRAGSNEQFF,TGTGCCAGTACCGGGACTAGCGGGAGGGCCGGGAGCAATGAGCAGTTCTTC
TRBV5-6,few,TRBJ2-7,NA,CASSSGGLSSYEQYF,TGTGCCAGCAGCTCCGGGGGCCTTAGCTCCTACGAGCAGTACTTC
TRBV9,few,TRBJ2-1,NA,CASTQSYSSYNEQFF,TGTGCCAGCACTCAGTCCTATAGCTCCTACAATGAGCAGTTCTTC
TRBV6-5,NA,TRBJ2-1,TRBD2,CASSYVDSREPYYNEQFF,TGTGCCAGCAGTTACGTTGACTCGCGGGAGCCCTACTACAATGAGCAGTTCTTC